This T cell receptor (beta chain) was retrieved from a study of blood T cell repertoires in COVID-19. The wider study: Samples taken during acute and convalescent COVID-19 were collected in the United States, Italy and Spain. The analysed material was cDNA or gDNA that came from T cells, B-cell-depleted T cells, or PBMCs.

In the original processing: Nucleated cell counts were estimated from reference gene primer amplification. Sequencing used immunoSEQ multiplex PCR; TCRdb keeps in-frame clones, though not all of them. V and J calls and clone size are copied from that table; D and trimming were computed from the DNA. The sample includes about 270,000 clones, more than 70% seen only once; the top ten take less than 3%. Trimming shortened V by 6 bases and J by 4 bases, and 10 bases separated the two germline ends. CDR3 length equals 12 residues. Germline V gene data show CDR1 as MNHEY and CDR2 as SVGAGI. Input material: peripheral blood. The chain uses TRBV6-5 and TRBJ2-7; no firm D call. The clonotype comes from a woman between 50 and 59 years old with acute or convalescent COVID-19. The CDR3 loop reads CASSPDTYEQYF. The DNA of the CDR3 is TGTGCCAGCAGCCCCGATACTTACGAGCAGTACTTC.